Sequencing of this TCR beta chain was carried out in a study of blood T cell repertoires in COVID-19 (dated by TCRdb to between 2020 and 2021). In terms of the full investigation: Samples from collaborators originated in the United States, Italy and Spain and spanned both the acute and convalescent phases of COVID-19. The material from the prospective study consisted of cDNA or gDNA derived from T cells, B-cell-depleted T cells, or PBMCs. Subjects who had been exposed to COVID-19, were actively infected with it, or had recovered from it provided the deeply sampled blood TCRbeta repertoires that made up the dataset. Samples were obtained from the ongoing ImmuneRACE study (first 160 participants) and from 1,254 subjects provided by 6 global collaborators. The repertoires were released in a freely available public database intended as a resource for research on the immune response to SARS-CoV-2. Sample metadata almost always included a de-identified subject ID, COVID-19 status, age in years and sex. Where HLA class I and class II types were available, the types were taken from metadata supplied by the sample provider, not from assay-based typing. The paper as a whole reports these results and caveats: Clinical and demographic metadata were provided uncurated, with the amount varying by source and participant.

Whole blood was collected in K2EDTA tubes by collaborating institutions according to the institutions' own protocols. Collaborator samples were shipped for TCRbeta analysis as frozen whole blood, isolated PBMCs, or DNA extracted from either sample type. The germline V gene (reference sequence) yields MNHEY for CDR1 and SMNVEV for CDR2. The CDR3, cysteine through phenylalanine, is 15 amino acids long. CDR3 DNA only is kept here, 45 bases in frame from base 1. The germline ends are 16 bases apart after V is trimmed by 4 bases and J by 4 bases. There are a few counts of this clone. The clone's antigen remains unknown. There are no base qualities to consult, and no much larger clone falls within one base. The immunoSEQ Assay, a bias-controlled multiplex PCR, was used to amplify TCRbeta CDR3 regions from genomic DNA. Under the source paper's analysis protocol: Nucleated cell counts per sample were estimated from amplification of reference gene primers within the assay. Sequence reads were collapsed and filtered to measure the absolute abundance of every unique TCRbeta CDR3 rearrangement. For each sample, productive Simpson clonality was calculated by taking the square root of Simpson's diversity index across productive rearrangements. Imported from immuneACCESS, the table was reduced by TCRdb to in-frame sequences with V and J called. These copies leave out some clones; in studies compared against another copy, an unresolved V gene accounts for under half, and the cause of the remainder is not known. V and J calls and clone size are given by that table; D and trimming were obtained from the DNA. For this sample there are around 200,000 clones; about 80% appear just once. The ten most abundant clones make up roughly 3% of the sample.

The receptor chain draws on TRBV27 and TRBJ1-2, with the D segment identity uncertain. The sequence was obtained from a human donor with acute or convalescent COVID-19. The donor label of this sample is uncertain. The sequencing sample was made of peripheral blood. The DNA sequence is TGTGCCAGCAGTTCTCCCGGGGAGGGTGGCTATGGCTACACCTTC. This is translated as CASSSPGEGGYGYTF.